Listed below are T cell receptor beta chains from one sample, sequenced in a study of blood T cell repertoires in COVID-19. Libraries were prepared by immunoSEQ multiplex PCR; TCRdb keeps only in-frame clonotypes and omits some of them. The sample includes about 86,000 clones, around four fifths of them seen just once. Sequencing was done on a sample of peripheral blood. Receptor source: a man in his fifties or sixties with acute or convalescent COVID-19. The conserved cysteine and the conserved F or W are not part of the CDR3 here. The D gene is left open where the match is weak.

J gene,V gene,D gene,CDR3 protein
TRBJ2-7,TRBV7-9,.,ASSPTGSHEQY
TRBJ1-1,TRBV6-5,TRBD1,ASGDRGPEAF
TRBJ1-2,TRBV30,TRBD1,AWSTGAYGYT
TRBJ2-5,TRBV7-2,TRBD2,ASSLGLAGGQETQY
TRBJ1-2,TRBV2,.,ASSQNYGYT
TRBJ1-1,TRBV14,.,ASSVREGSEAF
TRBJ2-2,TRBV28,.,ATTRGGELF
TRBJ2-1,TRBV11-2,TRBD1,ASSLGGQGAGYEQF
TRBJ2-7,TRBV5-1,TRBD1,ASSLTGGGEQY
TRBJ2-5,TRBV30,.,AWSLRGPRETQY
TRBJ1-5,TRBV28,.,ASIERPGDSNQPQH
TRBJ1-6,TRBV27,.,ASRLMGDNSPLH
TRBJ1-3,TRBV3-1/TRBV3-2,TRBD1,ASSQGTGGNTIY
TRBJ1-1,TRBV3-1/TRBV3-2,.,ASRSIEFEAF
TRBJ1-5,TRBV28,.,ASSLLSNQPQH
TRBJ2-5,TRBV7-2,.,ASSLGIPPGETQY
TRBJ1-1,TRBV6-4,.,ASSEQGNTEAF
TRBJ2-3,TRBV7-9,.,ASSLRQAHTDTQY
TRBJ1-5,TRBV6-2/TRBV6-3,TRBD1,ASSSQYGPRQGAPSNQPQH
TRBJ2-5,TRBV7-9,.,ASSPPVPDRQETQY
TRBJ1-5,TRBV3-1/TRBV3-2,.,ASSQGAGGNQPQH
TRBJ1-6,TRBV7-9,.,ASSPDLPGHSPLH
TRBJ1-5,TRBV28,TRBD1,ASRGQGALQPQH
TRBJ2-7,TRBV3-1/TRBV3-2,.,ASSQWGVSYEQY
TRBJ2-7,TRBV7-9,.,ASSASGRAGEQY
TRBJ1-3,TRBV6-1,.,ASSEAQSIQVFSGNTIY
TRBJ2-2,TRBV7-6,TRBD2,ASSLSLAATGELF